This is a list of T cell receptor beta chains from one sample in a study of blood T cell repertoires in COVID-19. The protocol was immunoSEQ multiplex PCR, while the TCRdb copy is restricted to in-frame clones and leaves out a portion. The repertoire holds around 240,000 clones, with 91% as singletons. The sample comprised PBMCs or T cells enriched from blood (not recorded which). All receptors come from a human donor in a cohort exposed to, infected with or recovered from COVID-19 (not recorded which). The donor label of this sample is uncertain. CDR3s include the opening cysteine and the closing phenylalanine or tryptophan.

TRBJ2-3 | TRBV11-2 | CASSRIAGASTDTQYF
TRBJ2-7 | TRBV2 | CARGGRELYEQYF
TRBJ2-1 | TRBV6-5 | CASSQNRGRHNEQFF
TRBJ2-6 | TRBV13 | CASSTNWPNRASGANVLTF
TRBJ2-4 | TRBV5-4 | CASSLAHDRGGKNIQYF
TRBJ1-1 | TRBV6-5 | CASSYLTGNTEAFF
TRBJ1-2 | TRBV30 | CAWSVSFGASYTF
TRBJ2-2 | TRBV9 | CASSATGLALNTGELFF
TRBJ1-1 | TRBV27 | CASSFLRQGGSTEAFF
TRBJ1-2 | TRBV11-2 | CASSPTDRNYGYTF
TRBJ1-2 | TRBV20-1 | CSAPGGYGYTF
TRBJ2-3 | TRBV19 | CASSMWSGGDTQYF
TRBJ1-2 | TRBV4-3 | CASSARQGTAYGYTF
TRBJ1-1 | TRBV6-5 | CASSPRGQGWTEAFF
TRBJ1-1 | TRBV5-1 | CASSQWTGPLNTEAFF
TRBJ2-3 | TRBV11-2 | CASSLETTSGGALDTQYF
TRBJ2-1 | TRBV5-1 | CASSLASGGGDEQFF
TRBJ2-1 | TRBV14 | CASSQYGGVYNEQFF
TRBJ2-7 | TRBV6-5 | CASRQTGQLSYEQYF
TRBJ2-1 | TRBV30 | CAWSLSGGAWEQFF
TRBJ2-1 | TRBV7-2 | CASSPIAGGSNEQFF
TRBJ1-2 | TRBV6-4 | CASSEGGQGHGYYGYTF
TRBJ2-3 | TRBV19 | CASYGRRADTQYF
TRBJ2-2 | TRBV4-3 | CASSQEYQGTGELFF
TRBJ2-5 | TRBV5-1 | CASKGGQGAETQYF
TRBJ2-7 | TRBV10-3 | CAISEGAQGAYEQYF
TRBJ2-1 | TRBV29-1 | CSVDVNEQFF
TRBJ1-1 | TRBV2 | CASSEWGEGNTEAFF
TRBJ2-3 | TRBV10-1 | CASSRGTDTQYF
TRBJ1-1 | TRBV18 | CASRRDTMNTEAFF
TRBJ2-1 | TRBV7-9 | CASREQGAVNEQFF
TRBJ1-2 | TRBV27 | CASSPGTLVYGYTF
TRBJ2-3 | TRBV27 | CASSLVGTDTQYF
TRBJ2-7 | TRBV10-3 | CAISESGLAGEVSYEQYF
TRBJ1-1 | TRBV30 | CAWSVQDTEAFF
TRBJ1-5 | TRBV18 | CASSRQGSNQPQHF
TRBJ2-6 | TRBV29-1 | CSVTGGAGGANVLTF
TRBJ2-5 | TRBV7-5 | CARSFGLAGRPGDQYF
TRBJ2-7 | TRBV10-3 | CAISTGLEQYF
TRBJ1-4 | TRBV4-1 | CASSQVGLRLGRGRKLFF
TRBJ2-3 | TRBV3-1/TRBV3-2 | CASSRSAGPGGTDTQYF
TRBJ1-5 | TRBV28 | CASNSLGDGGNQPQHF
TRBJ2-3 | TRBV7-9 | CASSLDRVSTDTQYF
TRBJ1-4 | TRBV4-1 | CASSQGEDDNEKLFF
TRBJ2-3 | TRBV14 | CASSRANTDTQYF
TRBJ1-1 | TRBV9 | CASSLLTGDTEAFF
TRBJ1-6 | TRBV4-1 | CASSQEFDPNGVALHF
TRBJ1-5 | TRBV19 | CASSIDWAGGQPQHF
TRBJ1-6 | TRBV6-5 | CATTGGERSPLHF
TRBJ1-5 | TRBV19 | CASRLSNQPQHF
TRBJ2-6 | TRBV10-3 | CAIRGGHRSGANVLTF
TRBJ2-1 | TRBV9 | CASSPMTGSSYNEQFF
TRBJ1-5 | TRBV5-4 | CASSWDRKNQPQHF
TRBJ1-1 | TRBV7-9 | CASSLVENTEAFF
TRBJ2-2 | TRBV2 | CASSDQGDYTGELFF
TRBJ2-5 | TRBV18 | CASSPFKGHQRETQYF
TRBJ2-7 | TRBV18 | CASSAQGSDEQYF
TRBJ2-1 | TRBV4-1 | CASSQVGQGPSEQFF
TRBJ2-5 | TRBV21-1 | CASSKDTSGGFFWDQETQYF
TRBJ1-2 | TRBV20-1 | CSASRGQGYGYTF